These T cell receptor beta chains were read from a single sample in a study of blood T cells in healthy people across ages. TCRdb recomputed calls from the 5' RACE reads with MiXCR, one row per CDR3 protein. The table includes about 1,500,000 distinct CDR3 sequences, 28% detected once. Sequences were obtained from blood. The receptors derive from a woman in her 30s in good health. The CDR3 runs from the conserved cysteine through the conserved F or W. Fields, in order: D gene, V gene, J gene, clone size, CDR3 protein, CDR3 DNA. A D gene is named only where the DNA matches it firmly. Clone size is shown for a subset of rows, as once, few, many or a class of expanded clone.

TRBD2	TRBV6-5	TRBJ2-1	-	CASSYGEGNEQFF	TGTGCCAGCAGTTACGGGGAGGGTAATGAGCAGTTCTTC
TRBD2	TRBV29-1	TRBJ2-1	many	CSVAGTSGENNEQFF	TGCAGCGTCGCCGGGACTAGCGGGGAGAACAATGAGCAGTTCTTC
TRBD2	TRBV15	TRBJ2-5	-	CATSGSSGGSQETQYF	TGTGCCACCAGCGGTTCGAGCGGGGGGAGTCAAGAGACCCAGTACTTC
-	TRBV29-1	TRBJ2-3	-	CSVEGAPLGTDTQYF	TGCAGCGTTGAAGGTGCTCCACTGGGGACAGATACGCAGTATTTT
TRBD1	TRBV24-1	TRBJ2-1	many	CATSGTANNEQFF	TGTGCCACCTCTGGGACAGCTAACAATGAGCAGTTCTTC
-	TRBV5-1	TRBJ2-1	few	CASSFLGRKEQFF	TGCGCCAGCAGTTTTCTCGGGCGAAAGGAGCAGTTCTTC
-	TRBV25-1	TRBJ2-5	-	CASSVGARANQETQYF	TGTGCCAGCAGCGTAGGAGCCCGGGCAAACCAAGAGACCCAGTACTTC
-	TRBV20-1	TRBJ1-1	-	CSASGLGATEAFF	TGCAGTGCGTCCGGATTGGGGGCCACTGAAGCTTTCTTT
-	TRBV4-1	TRBJ1-2	-	CASSQVGGKKGYTF	TGCGCCAGCAGCCAAGTAGGGGGGAAAAAGGGCTACACCTTC
-	TRBV12-3/TRBV12-4	TRBJ1-5	few	CASRFGGVNQPQHF	TGTGCCAGCAGGTTTGGAGGGGTAAATCAGCCCCAGCATTTT
-	TRBV7-2	TRBJ2-7	few	CASSLDVGAVQYF	TGTGCCAGCAGCTTAGACGTCGGGGCGGTGCAGTACTTC
-	TRBV20-1	TRBJ1-4	-	CSATPGVQTNEKLFF	TGCAGTGCTACGCCGGGAGTTCAGACTAATGAAAAACTGTTTTTT
-	TRBV20-1	TRBJ1-3	once	CSATEGSGNTIYF	TGCAGTGCTACTGAGGGTTCTGGAAACACCATATATTTT
TRBD1	TRBV7-9	TRBJ1-5	few	CASSSQTGHQPQHF	TGTGCCAGCAGCTCCCAGACAGGGCATCAGCCCCAGCATTTT
TRBD1	TRBV4-1	TRBJ2-7	-	CASSQVSGTGDEQYF	TGCGCCAGCAGCCAAGTATCTGGGACAGGGGACGAGCAGTACTTC
TRBD1	TRBV29-1	TRBJ2-2	-	CSVLVRDRGRSGELFF	TGCAGCGTTCTAGTTAGAGACAGGGGCCGATCCGGGGAGCTGTTTTTT
-	TRBV2	TRBJ2-7	many	CASSDERDLLYF	TGTGCCAGCAGTGATGAGAGGGACCTCCTGTACTTC
TRBD1	TRBV12-3/TRBV12-4	TRBJ2-2	-	CASSPRDRGASGELFF	TGTGCCAGCAGCCCCCGGGACAGGGGTGCTTCAGGGGAGCTGTTTTTT
TRBD2	TRBV20-1	TRBJ2-1	few	CSATGGETANEQFF	TGCAGTGCTACCGGGGGGGAAACTGCCAATGAGCAGTTCTTC
TRBD2	TRBV7-2	TRBJ2-2	-	CASSLDRTSGGAGELFF	TGTGCCAGCAGCTTAGACCGGACTAGCGGGGGGGCCGGGGAGCTGTTTTTT
-	TRBV3-1	TRBJ2-7	-	CASSQGVSSTYEQYF	TGTGCCAGCAGCCAAGGGGTCTCGTCCACCTACGAGCAGTACTTC
-	TRBV4-3	TRBJ2-7	once	CACSRGTGSYDEQYF	TGCGCCTGCAGCCGTGGGACCGGGAGTTACGACGAGCAGTACTTT
TRBD2	TRBV20-1	TRBJ2-4	-	CSAREAGEWNEQYF	TGCAGTGCTAGAGAGGCGGGAGAGTGGAATGAGCAGTACTTC
-	TRBV7-2	TRBJ2-1	many	CASSLVGGAYNEQFF	TGCGCCAGCAGCTTGGTGGGGGGCGCCTACAATGAGCAGTTCTTC
TRBD1	TRBV20-1	TRBJ1-2	many	CSARGTGGPNYGYTF	TGCAGTGCTAGAGGGACAGGGGGGCCTAACTATGGCTACACCTTC
TRBD1	TRBV2	TRBJ2-7	-	CASSGAQGAPGEQYF	TGTGCCAGCAGTGGGGCACAGGGGGCGCCAGGAGAGCAGTACTTC
TRBD1	TRBV7-2	TRBJ1-5	-	CASSFPPGTDSNQPQHF	TGTGCCAGCAGCTTCCCCCCTGGGACAGATAGCAATCAGCCCCAGCATTTT
TRBD2	TRBV5-1	TRBJ2-1	few	CASRIITSGGRNEQFF	TGCGCCAGCAGAATAATCACTAGCGGGGGGAGGAATGAGCAGTTCTTC
TRBD1	TRBV5-1	TRBJ2-5	few	CASSLYGPDRGTQYF	TGCGCCAGCAGCTTGTATGGCCCTGACAGGGGCACCCAGTACTTC
-	TRBV21-1	TRBJ2-7	few	CASSILIRYEQYF	TGTGCCAGCAGCATATTGATCCGCTACGAGCAGTACTTC
-	TRBV12-3/TRBV12-4	TRBJ2-1	few	CASNRGEYNEQFF	TGTGCCAGCAACCGGGGAGAATACAATGAGCAGTTCTTC
TRBD1	TRBV7-3	TRBJ2-7	-	CASSAQPGQGKNEQYF	TGTGCCAGCAGCGCTCAACCGGGACAGGGTAAAAACGAGCAGTACTTC
-	TRBV7-9	TRBJ2-1	-	CASSAGGSGGSYNEQFF	TGTGCCAGCAGCGCAGGGGGGTCGGGAGGGTCCTACAATGAGCAGTTCTTC
TRBD1	TRBV11-2	TRBJ1-6	-	CASSLGTGSIPLHF	TGTGCCAGCAGCTTGGGGACAGGGTCTATCCCCCTCCACTTT
-	TRBV20-1	TRBJ2-2	few	CSARDPQARDGELFF	TGCAGTGCTAGAGATCCGCAGGCCCGGGACGGGGAGCTGTTTTTT
-	TRBV7-2	TRBJ2-6	many	CASSFTRGGVGANVLTF	TGTGCCAGCAGCTTCACGCGAGGAGGAGTTGGGGCCAACGTCCTGACTTTC
-	TRBV5-1	TRBJ1-2	-	CASNLGRTRLNYGYTF	TGCGCCAGCAACTTAGGACGGACACGACTTAACTATGGCTACACCTTC
-	TRBV19	TRBJ1-2	-	CASSMLGTGNYYGYTF	TGTGCCAGTAGTATGTTAGGGACCGGCAACTACTATGGCTACACCTTC
-	TRBV29-1	TRBJ1-5	many	CSVERQGGNQPQHF	TGCAGCGTTGAGAGGCAGGGTGGCAATCAGCCCCAGCATTTT